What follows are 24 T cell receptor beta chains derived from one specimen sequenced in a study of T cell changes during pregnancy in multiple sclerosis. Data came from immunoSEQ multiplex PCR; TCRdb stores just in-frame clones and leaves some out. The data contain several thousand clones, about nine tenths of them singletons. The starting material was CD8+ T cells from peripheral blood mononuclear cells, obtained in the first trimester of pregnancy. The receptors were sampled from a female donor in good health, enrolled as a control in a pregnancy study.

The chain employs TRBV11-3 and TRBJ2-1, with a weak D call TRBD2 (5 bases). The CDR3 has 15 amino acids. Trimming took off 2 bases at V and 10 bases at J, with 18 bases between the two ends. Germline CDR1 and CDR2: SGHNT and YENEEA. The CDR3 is CASSLKDSRTGEQFF. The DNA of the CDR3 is TGTGCCAGCAGCTTAAAGGACTCGAGGACGGGGGAGCAGTTCTTC. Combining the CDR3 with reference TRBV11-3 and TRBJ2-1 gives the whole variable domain EAGVVQSPRYKIIEKKQPVAFWCNPISGHNTLYWYLQNLGQGPELLIRYENEEAVDDSQLPKDRFSAERLKGVDSTLKIQPAELGDSAVYLCASSLKDSRTGEQFFGPGTRLTVL.

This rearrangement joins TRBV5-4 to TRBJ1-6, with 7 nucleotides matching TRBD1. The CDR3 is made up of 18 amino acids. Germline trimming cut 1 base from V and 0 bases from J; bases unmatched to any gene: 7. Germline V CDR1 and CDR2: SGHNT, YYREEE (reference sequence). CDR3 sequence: CASSLLGGADSYNSPLHF. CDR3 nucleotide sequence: TGTGCCAGCAGCTTGTTAGGGGGCGCCGACTCCTATAATTCACCCCTCCACTTT. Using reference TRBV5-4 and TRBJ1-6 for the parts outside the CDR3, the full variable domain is ETGVTQSPTHLIKTRGQQVTLRCSSQSGHNTVSWYQQALGQGPQFIFQYYREEENGRGNFPPRFSGLQFPNYSSELNVNALELDDSALYLCASSLLGGADSYNSPLHFGNGTRLTVT.

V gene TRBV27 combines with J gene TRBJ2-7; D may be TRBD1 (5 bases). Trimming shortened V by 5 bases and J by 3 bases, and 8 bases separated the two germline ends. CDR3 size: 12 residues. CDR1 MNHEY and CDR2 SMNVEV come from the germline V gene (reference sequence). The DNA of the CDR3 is TGTGCCAGCAGTATTGGACACTACGAGCAGTACTTC. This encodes CASSIGHYEQYF.

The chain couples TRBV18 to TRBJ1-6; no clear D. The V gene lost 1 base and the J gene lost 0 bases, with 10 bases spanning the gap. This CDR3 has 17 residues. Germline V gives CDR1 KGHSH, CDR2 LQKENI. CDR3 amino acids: CASSPLSASSYNSPLHF. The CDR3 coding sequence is TGTGCCAGCTCACCACTTAGTGCGAGCTCCTATAATTCACCCCTCCACTTT.

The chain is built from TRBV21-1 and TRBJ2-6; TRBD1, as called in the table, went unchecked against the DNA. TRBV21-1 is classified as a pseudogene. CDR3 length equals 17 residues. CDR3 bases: TGTGCCAGCAGAGGGCAGGGGGACACCTCTGGGGCCAACGTCCTGACTTTC. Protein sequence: CASRGQGDTSGANVLTF.

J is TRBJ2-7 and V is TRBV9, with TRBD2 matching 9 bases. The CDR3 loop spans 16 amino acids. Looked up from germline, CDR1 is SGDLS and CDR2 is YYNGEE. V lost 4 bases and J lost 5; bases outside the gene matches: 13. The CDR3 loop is CASSSRTSATANEQYF. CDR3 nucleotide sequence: TGTGCCAGCAGCTCGCGGACTAGCGCGACCGCCAACGAGCAGTACTTC.

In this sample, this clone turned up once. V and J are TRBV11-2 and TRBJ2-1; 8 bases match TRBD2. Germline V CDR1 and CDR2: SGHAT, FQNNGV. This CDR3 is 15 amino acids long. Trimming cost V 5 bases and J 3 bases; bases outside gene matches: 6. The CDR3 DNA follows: TGTGCCAGCAGCCCGGGGGGGGCCTTCTACAATGAGCAGTTCTTC. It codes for CASSPGGAFYNEQFF.

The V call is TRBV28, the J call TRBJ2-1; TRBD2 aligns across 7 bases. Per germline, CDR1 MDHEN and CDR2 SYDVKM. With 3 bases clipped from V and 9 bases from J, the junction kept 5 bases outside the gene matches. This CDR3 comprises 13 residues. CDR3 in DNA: TGTGCCAGCAGTTTTTGGCGGGAGCTTGAGCAGTTCTTC. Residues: CASSFWRELEQFF.

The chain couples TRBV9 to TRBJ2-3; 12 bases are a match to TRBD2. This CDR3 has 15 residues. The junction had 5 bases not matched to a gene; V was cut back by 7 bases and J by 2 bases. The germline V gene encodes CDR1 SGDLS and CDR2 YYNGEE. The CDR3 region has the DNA TGTGCCAGCTCCGGACTAGCGGGGCTCACAGATACGCAGTATTTT. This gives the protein CASSGLAGLTDTQYF.

CDR3 protein: CASGRGSQEYEKLFF. Here the CDR3 DNA reads TGTGCCAGCGGGCGGGGCAGTCAGGAGTATGAAAAACTGTTTTTT. V gene TRBV19 combines with J gene TRBJ1-4; maybe TRBD1 (5 bases). The V end was cut by 9 bases, the J end by 6 bases, with 20 bases between. The CDR3 is made up of 15 amino acids. Germline V gives CDR1 LNHDA, CDR2 SQIVND (reference sequence). Full variable domain (rest looked up from reference TRBV19 and TRBJ1-4): DGGITQSPKYLFRKEGQNVTLSCEQNLNHDAMYWYRQDPGQGLRLIYYSQIVNDFQKGDIAEGYSVSREKKESFPLTVTSAQKNPTAFYLCASGRGSQEYEKLFFGSGTQLSVL.

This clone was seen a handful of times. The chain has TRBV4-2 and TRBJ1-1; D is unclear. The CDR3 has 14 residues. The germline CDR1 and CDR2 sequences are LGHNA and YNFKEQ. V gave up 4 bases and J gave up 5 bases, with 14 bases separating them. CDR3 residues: CASSPQILRTEAFF. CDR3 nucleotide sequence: TGTGCCAGCAGCCCCCAAATCTTGCGAACTGAAGCTTTCTTT.

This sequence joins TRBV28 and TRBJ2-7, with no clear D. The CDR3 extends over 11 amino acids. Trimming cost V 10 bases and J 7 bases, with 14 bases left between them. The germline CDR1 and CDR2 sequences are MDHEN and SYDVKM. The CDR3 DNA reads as TGTGCCACCCGTGGGTTCGGGGAGCAGTACTTC. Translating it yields CATRGFGEQYF.

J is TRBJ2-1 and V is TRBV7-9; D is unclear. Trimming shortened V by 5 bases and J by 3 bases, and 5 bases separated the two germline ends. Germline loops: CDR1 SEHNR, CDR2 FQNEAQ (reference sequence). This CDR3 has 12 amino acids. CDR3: CASSLLYNEQFF. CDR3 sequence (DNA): TGTGCCAGCAGCCTCCTCTACAATGAGCAGTTCTTC.

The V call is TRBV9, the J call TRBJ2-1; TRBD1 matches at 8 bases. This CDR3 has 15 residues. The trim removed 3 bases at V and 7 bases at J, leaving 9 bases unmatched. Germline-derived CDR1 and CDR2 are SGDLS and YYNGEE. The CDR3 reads CASSGQRTGINEQFF. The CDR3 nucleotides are TGTGCCAGCAGCGGACAACGGACAGGGATAAATGAGCAGTTCTTC.

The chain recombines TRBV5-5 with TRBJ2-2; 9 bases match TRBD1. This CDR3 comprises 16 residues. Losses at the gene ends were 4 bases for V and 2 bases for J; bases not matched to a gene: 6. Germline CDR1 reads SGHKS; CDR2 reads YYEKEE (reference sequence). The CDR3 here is CASSPTGGFNTGELFF. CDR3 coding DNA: TGTGCCAGCAGCCCTACAGGGGGCTTTAACACCGGGGAGCTGTTTTTT.

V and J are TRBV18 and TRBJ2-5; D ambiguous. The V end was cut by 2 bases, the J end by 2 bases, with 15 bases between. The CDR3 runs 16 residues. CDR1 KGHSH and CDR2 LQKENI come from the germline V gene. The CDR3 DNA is TGTGCCAGCTCACCAGGTGTGCAGAAACTACAAGAGACCCAGTACTTC. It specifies CASSPGVQKLQETQYF.

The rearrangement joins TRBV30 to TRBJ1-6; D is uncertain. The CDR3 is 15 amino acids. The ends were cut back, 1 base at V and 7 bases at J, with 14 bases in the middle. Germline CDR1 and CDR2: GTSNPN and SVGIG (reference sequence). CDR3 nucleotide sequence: TGTGCCTGGAGTGACTCGGCAGGCTGGAATTCACCCCTCCACTTT. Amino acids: CAWSDSAGWNSPLHF.

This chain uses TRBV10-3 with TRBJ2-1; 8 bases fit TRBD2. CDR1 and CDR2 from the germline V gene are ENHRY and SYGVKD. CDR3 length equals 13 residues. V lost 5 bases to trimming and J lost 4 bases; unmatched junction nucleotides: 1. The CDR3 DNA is TGTGCCATCAGTCGGGGGGGTTACAATGAGCAGTTCTTC. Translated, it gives CAISRGGYNEQFF.

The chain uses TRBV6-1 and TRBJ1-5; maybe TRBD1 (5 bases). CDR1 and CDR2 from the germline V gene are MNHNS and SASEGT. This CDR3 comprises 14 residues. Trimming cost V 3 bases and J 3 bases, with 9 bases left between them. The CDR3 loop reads CASSEVGDNQPQHF. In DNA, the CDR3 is TGTGCCAGCAGTGAGGTAGGGGACAATCAGCCCCAGCATTTT.

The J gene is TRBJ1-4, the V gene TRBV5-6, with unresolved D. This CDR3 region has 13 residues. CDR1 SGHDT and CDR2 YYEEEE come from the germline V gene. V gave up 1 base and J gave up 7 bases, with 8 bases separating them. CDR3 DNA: TGTGCCAGCAGCTTGTCGGGAATTGAAAAACTGTTTTTT. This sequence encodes CASSLSGIEKLFF.

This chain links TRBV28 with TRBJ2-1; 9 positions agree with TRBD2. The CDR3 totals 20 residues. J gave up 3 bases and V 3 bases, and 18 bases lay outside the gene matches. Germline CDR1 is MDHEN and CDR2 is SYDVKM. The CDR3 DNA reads TGTGCCAGCAGTTTCCCCCTCGTTGCGGGAGGGGGGTCGAGCTACAATGAGCAGTTCTTC. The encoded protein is CASSFPLVAGGGSSYNEQFF.

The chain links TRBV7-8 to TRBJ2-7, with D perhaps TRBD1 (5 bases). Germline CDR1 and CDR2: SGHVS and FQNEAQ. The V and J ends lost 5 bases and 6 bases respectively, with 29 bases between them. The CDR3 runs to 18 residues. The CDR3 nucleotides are TGTGCCAGCAGCAAAATCCCCTTCACGGGCCCCCTGCAGGGCGAGCAGTACTTC. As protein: CASSKIPFTGPLQGEQYF.

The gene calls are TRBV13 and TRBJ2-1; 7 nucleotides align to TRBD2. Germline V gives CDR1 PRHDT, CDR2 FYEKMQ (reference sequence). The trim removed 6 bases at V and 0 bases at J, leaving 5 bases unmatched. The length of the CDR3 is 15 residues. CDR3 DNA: TGTGCCAGCAGAGGGGACTACGACTCCTACAATGAGCAGTTCTTC. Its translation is CASRGDYDSYNEQFF.

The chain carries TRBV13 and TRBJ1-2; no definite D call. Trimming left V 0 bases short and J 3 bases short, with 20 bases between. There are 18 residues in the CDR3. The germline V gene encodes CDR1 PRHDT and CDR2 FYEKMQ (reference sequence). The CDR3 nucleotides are TGTGCCAGCAGCTTAGGCCTAAGTATTGTCCGGGAGGACTATGGCTACACCTTC. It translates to CASSLGLSIVREDYGYTF.